This TCR beta chain is drawn from a study of CD8 T cells in ankylosing spondylitis (dated by TCRdb to the late 2010s). Broadly, across the study: To find TCR variants linked to disease, the study profiled T cell receptor beta repertoires in ankylosing spondylitis patients and healthy donors. The full study cohort was made up of about 25 ankylosing spondylitis patients and roughly 98 healthy donors. Peripheral blood was sampled, and synovial fluid was additionally collected from ankylosing spondylitis patients.

Sequencer: Illumina HiSeq 2500. Quantitative 5'-RACE with molecular barcodes was the method used to prepare the TCR beta libraries. On the study's bioinformatics: To identify disease-linked TCR variants, a new computational method was used, one built on a probabilistic model of VDJ rearrangement. The public sequencing data were trimmed at Q25 with fastp and processed into clonotypes with MiXCR by TCRdb, which kept only in-frame beta chains. Every distinct CDR3 protein forms one entry, paired with its most common genes and DNA. The V and J calls come from TCRdb's annotation, not from the publication. The table for this sample lists approximately 140,000 distinct CDR3 sequences; around 9.7% of them were counted only once. The top ten hold 3.3% of the sample. Comments on this clonotype: No antigen is known for it. No much larger clone exists at a distance of one base, and base qualities are not known.

From V the trimming removes 6 bases and from J it removes 5 bases, while the gene matches leave 10 bases of the junction unaccounted for. The germline V gene provides CDR1 MNHNS and CDR2 SASEGT. The CDR3 spans 16 residues, from the cysteine through the phenylalanine. Solely the CDR3 DNA is kept, with 48 bases framed from the first base. Paper-wide results and their limitations: Some motif variants had previously been reported in the synovial fluid and blood of reactive arthritis patients, which suggests shared mechanisms of disease initiation. Blood from ankylosing spondylitis patients appeared to be characterized by a TCR beta motif composed of roughly eight highly homologous amino acid variants. A CD8+ phenotype was shown by the disease-linked clones, which were found at relatively low frequencies in peripheral blood. According to the report, matched synovial fluid samples from ankylosing spondylitis patients were significantly enriched for the disease-linked clones.

The sequenced material came from blood, either unsorted or a sorted T cell fraction (not recorded which). This receptor was identified in a male donor with ankylosing spondylitis or in good health (not recorded which). The V and J segments used are TRBV6-1 and TRBJ2-5, with TRBD1 matching 12 junction bases. The DNA sequence follows: TGTGCCAGCAGGCGTCGGGACAGGGGGCGAGTGGAGACCCAGTACTTC. Its translation is CASRRRDRGRVETQYF.